The 10 T cell receptor beta chains presented below share a single source sample, sequenced in a study of response to subunit inactivated influenza vaccine. TCRdb itself ran the RT-PCR reads through MiXCR, one entry per CDR3 protein. The top ten clones hold roughly a tenth of a sample with some 850,000 distinct CDR3 sequences, 15% to 20% of them seen once. The sample here was PBMCs from blood, taken around 5 days after vaccination. These receptors were collected from a man aged 50 to 60 who received an inactivated influenza vaccine.

The chain recombines TRBV24-1 with TRBJ2-1; a possible D gene is TRBD1 (5 bases). Deletions cut 3 bases from V and 0 bases from J, with 14 bases between. This CDR3 has 17 amino acids. Germline assignment: CDR1 KGHDR and CDR2 SFDVKD. Here the CDR3 reads CATSDPKTASSYNEQFF. For the CDR3, the DNA is TGTGCCACCAGTGATCCGAAGACAGCAAGCTCCTACAATGAGCAGTTCTTC.

This clonotype was counted between two and nine times. J is TRBJ2-1 and V is TRBV7-9; 8 bases fit TRBD2. The CDR3 has 15 amino acids. The J segment lost 7 bases and the V segment lost 5 bases, leaving 10 bases of the junction unmatched. Germline V gene data show CDR1 as SEHNR and CDR2 as FQNEAQ (reference sequence). The CDR3, as DNA: TGTGCCAGCAGCCCCGGGAGCGGGAGTGTGAATGAGCAGTTCTTC. Its translation: CASSPGSGSVNEQFF.

This clonotype was seen only once. The V call is TRBV14, the J call TRBJ2-3, with D perhaps TRBD1 or TRBD2 (5 bases each). Germline V gene lookup returns CDR1 SGHDN and CDR2 FVKESK. This CDR3 has 18 amino acids. V lost 1 base to trimming and J lost 0 bases, with 17 bases between them. CDR3 sequence (DNA): TGTGCCAGCAGCCAAGCAGGGACGAGACGGTTTAGCACAGATACGCAGTATTTT. This sequence encodes CASSQAGTRRFSTDTQYF.

This clonotype was recorded many times. The chain carries TRBV5-1 and TRBJ1-6; D is uncertain. The CDR3 runs 17 residues. Trimming cost V 0 bases and J 0 bases, with 10 bases left between them. The germline V gene encodes CDR1 SGHRS and CDR2 YFSETQ. The CDR3 here is CASSLDGSGSYNSPLHF. In nucleotides, the CDR3 is TGCGCCAGCAGCTTGGATGGATCTGGCTCCTATAATTCACCCCTCCACTTT.

This clonotype was observed a handful of times. A read error is likely, as this CDR3 ends without the conserved phenylalanine or tryptophan. For the CDR3, the DNA is TGTGCCACCAGCTCTGGCTTAGCGGGGGTAGAGACCCAGTACCTC. This translates into CATSSGLAGVETQYL. The V call is TRBV5-4, the J call TRBJ2-5; TRBD2 matches at 9 bases. Germline V gene sequence: CDR1 SGHNT, CDR2 YYREEE (reference sequence). The CDR3 consists of 15 residues.

This clonotype appeared a few times. The chain couples TRBV20-1 to TRBJ1-2; D remains unclear. Germline assignment: CDR1 DFQATT and CDR2 SNEGSKA (reference sequence). The length of the CDR3 is 12 residues. V dropped 5 bases and J dropped 4 bases, with 11 bases sitting between them. The CDR3 reads CSASVSGYGYTF. The CDR3 DNA reads as TGCAGTGCTTCCGTCTCGGGCTATGGCTACACCTTC.

This clonotype was seen only once. The V gene is TRBV19, the J gene TRBJ2-1; the D gene is possibly TRBD2 (6 bases). The germline gives CDR1 LNHDA, CDR2 SQIVND (reference sequence). V was cut by 2 bases and J by 0 bases, with 17 bases left in between. The CDR3 is 18 amino acids. The DNA for the CDR3 is TGTGCCAGTAGTATACTACTAGCCTCCTCGAGCTCCTACAATGAGCAGTTCTTC. It is translated as CASSILLASSSSYNEQFF.

The chain joins TRBV5-1 to TRBJ2-7; the D gene is possibly TRBD2 (5 bases). This CDR3 comprises 13 residues. CDR1 and CDR2 from the germline V gene are SGHRS and YFSETQ. V was trimmed by 4 bases and J by 3 bases, leaving 11 bases between them. The CDR3 DNA sequence: TGCGCCAGCAGCCTAGGACTGGTCTACGAGCAGTACTTC. Protein: CASSLGLVYEQYF.

This clonotype was found a few times. The chain is built from TRBV12-3 or TRBV12-4 and TRBJ2-1; a weak D match, TRBD2 (6 bases). V lost 8 bases, J lost 10 bases, and 21 bases lay in between. This CDR3 spans 14 amino acids. The chain's CDR3 is CASGRTIGQWEQFF. CDR3 bases: TGTGCCAGCGGAAGGACTATTGGGCAATGGGAGCAGTTCTTC.

In DNA, the CDR3 is TGCAGTGCTAGAGACGGGGCAGGGGGGTCCTACGAGCAGTACTTC. Translated, it gives CSARDGAGGSYEQYF. The chain uses TRBV20-1 and TRBJ2-7; TRBD1 might be the D (7 bases). Trimming cost V 0 bases and J 1 base, with 13 bases left between them. This CDR3 is 15 amino acids long. CDR1 is DFQATT, CDR2 SNEGSKA, per germline (reference sequence).